Below, 22 T cell receptor beta chains from the same sample are listed, as sequenced in a study of blood T cell repertoires in COVID-19. The assay was immunoSEQ multiplex PCR, and TCRdb's table has in-frame clones only and misses some. The repertoire consists of 330,000 or so clones, with roughly 87% occurring once and the leading ten covering around 9.9%. Source material: peripheral blood. The receptor set was obtained from a man aged 25 to 40 with COVID-19, enrolled during active disease.

V and J are TRBV5-1 and TRBJ2-5, with TRBD1 matching over 11 bases. The V gene end was trimmed by 2 bases and the J gene end by 2 bases; junction bases not matched to a gene: 5. This CDR3 region has 16 residues. In germline, CDR1 is SGHRS, CDR2 YFSETQ. CDR3 loop: CASSFGQGAGQETQYF. CDR3 bases: TGCGCCAGCAGCTTCGGACAGGGGGCGGGTCAAGAGACCCAGTACTTC.

This rearrangement joins TRBV19 to TRBJ2-5; the match to TRBD1 covers 7 bases. V lost 4 bases to trimming and J lost 5 bases; unmatched junction nucleotides: 7. In germline, CDR1 is LNHDA, CDR2 SQIVND (reference sequence). The CDR3 extends over 14 amino acids. As DNA, the CDR3 is TGTGCCAGTAGTACTACGACAGGGTGGGAGACCCAGTACTTC. Encoded protein: CASSTTTGWETQYF.

The gene calls are TRBV25-1 and TRBJ2-3; D might be TRBD1 (5 bases). The V end was cut by 4 bases, the J end by 3 bases, with 14 bases between. This CDR3 is built from 15 residues. Germline V CDR1 and CDR2: MGHDK, SYGVNS. The CDR3 nucleotides read TGTGCCAGCAGTGTAAGGGGCCGTGGAACAGATACGCAGTATTTT. It yields the protein CASSVRGRGTDTQYF.

The CDR3, as DNA: TGTGCCAGTAGTATGGGACTAGCGGGGGACCCCTACAATGAGCAGTTCTTC. Its translation is CASSMGLAGDPYNEQFF. The chain joins TRBV19 to TRBJ2-1, with 14 bases matching TRBD2. J gave up 2 bases and V 3 bases, and 3 bases lay outside the gene matches. The germline CDR1 and CDR2 sequences are LNHDA and SQIVND (reference sequence). CDR3 length: 17 residues.

The genes are TRBV14 and TRBJ2-5; 10 bases align to TRBD2. This CDR3 contains 16 residues. Germline values: CDR1 SGHDN, CDR2 FVKESK. The junction had 1 base not matched to a gene; V was cut back by 0 bases and J by 0 bases. In DNA form, the CDR3 reads TGTGCCAGCAGCCAAGAGACTAGCGGGTACCAAGAGACCCAGTACTTC. It yields the protein CASSQETSGYQETQYF.

To note about this clone: This CDR3 is also generated by other DNA sequences in the sample. The CDR3 region has the DNA TGTGCCAGCAGTTTGGTCCAGTATAGCAATCAGCCCCAGCATTTT. Encoded protein: CASSLVQYSNQPQHF. The V call is TRBV28, the J call TRBJ1-5; the D is unclear. Germline lookup yields CDR1 MDHEN and CDR2 SYDVKM. This CDR3 is 15 amino acids long. V lost 3 bases, J lost 0 bases, and 9 bases lay in between.

The chain carries TRBV11-2 and TRBJ1-1, with TRBD1 matching 11 bases. The CDR3 spans 13 residues. V lost 1 base to trimming and J lost 10 bases; unmatched junction nucleotides: 2. CDR1 SGHAT and CDR2 FQNNGV come from the germline V gene. The CDR3 spells CASSLGDRGGAFF. Written as DNA, the CDR3 is TGTGCCAGCAGCTTAGGGGACAGGGGGGGAGCTTTCTTT.

The genes are TRBV7-8 and TRBJ1-5, with 7 bases fitting TRBD1. The CDR3 sequence is 17 residues long. Germline CDR1 reads SGHVS; CDR2 reads FQNEAQ. The V segment lost 4 bases and the J segment 0 bases; nucleotides outside the gene matches: 9. The CDR3 DNA is TGTGCCAGCAGCTGGATGGGACAGCACTATAGCAATCAGCCCCAGCATTTT. It translates to CASSWMGQHYSNQPQHF.

The chain combines TRBV7-2 with TRBJ2-7; 8 bases match TRBD2. V gave up 5 bases and J gave up 1 base; unmatched junction bases: 7. Germline V gene lookup returns CDR1 SGHTA and CDR2 FQGNSA. There are 15 residues in the CDR3. CDR3 region: CASSPSAGVSYEQYF. CDR3 nucleotides: TGTGCCAGCAGCCCATCAGCGGGAGTGTCCTACGAGCAGTACTTC.

CDR3 in DNA: TGCAGTGCTAGTAAGGCCAGGGGGCCTAACACCGGGGAGCTGTTTTTT. Protein product: CSASKARGPNTGELFF. The genes are TRBV20-1 and TRBJ2-2; 8 nucleotides line up with TRBD1. V trimming: 3 bases; J trimming: 2 bases; junction bases outside the gene matches: 8. There are 16 residues in the CDR3. The germline V gene encodes CDR1 DFQATT and CDR2 SNEGSKA (reference sequence).

The chain uses TRBV19 and TRBJ2-5; 7 nucleotides line up with TRBD1. The CDR3 runs to 16 residues. With V trimmed by 4 bases and J by 0 bases, 8 bases remained unmatched. Germline CDR1 is LNHDA and CDR2 is SQIVND (reference sequence). CDR3 in DNA: TGTGCCAGTAGTAGCCCGACAGGGAAATACCAAGAGACCCAGTACTTC. It yields the protein CASSSPTGKYQETQYF. The whole variable domain, remainder taken from reference TRBV19 and TRBJ2-5, is DGGITQSPKYLFRKEGQNVTLSCEQNLNHDAMYWYRQDPGQGLRLIYYSQIVNDFQKGDIAEGYSVSREKKESFPLTVTSAQKNPTAFYLCASSSPTGKYQETQYFGPGTRLLVL.

The genes are TRBV7-3 and TRBJ2-1; no reliable D call. The CDR3 loop spans 14 amino acids. V lost 1 base and J lost 8, with 12 bases in between. CDR1 is SGHTA, CDR2 FQGTGA, per germline. The CDR3 sequence is CASSLNSRLDEQFF. The CDR3 bases are TGTGCCAGCAGCTTAAACAGCCGCCTCGATGAGCAGTTCTTC.

The CDR3 region has the DNA TGTGCCAGCAGCCAAGACATACTGGGGGCTGGAGGCTACACCTTC. Translation: CASSQDILGAGGYTF. The rearrangement links TRBV3-1 (or the pseudogene TRBV3-2) to TRBJ1-2; maybe TRBD1 (6 bases). V was shortened by 0 bases and J by 8 bases, with 16 bases between the two germline ends. This CDR3 comprises 15 residues. The germline gives CDR1 LGHDT, CDR2 YNNKEL (reference sequence).

This clone was counted a single time. This sequence joins TRBV27 and TRBJ1-2, with 11 bases fitting TRBD1. V shed 1 base, J shed 1 base, and the junction held 2 bases outside the gene matches. Germline CDR1 MNHEY, CDR2 SMNVEV (reference sequence). The CDR3 covers 16 residues. This CDR3 reads CASSLWTGGINYGYTF. The CDR3 coding sequence is TGTGCCAGCAGTTTATGGACAGGGGGCATTAACTATGGCTACACCTTC.

The chain joins TRBV7-3 to TRBJ2-1; 8 nucleotides match TRBD2. Germline V CDR1 and CDR2: SGHTA, FQGTGA. V gave up 0 bases and J gave up 0 bases; unmatched junction bases: 1. The CDR3 extends over 16 amino acids. CDR3 loop: CASSLTAGGSYNEQFF. The CDR3 region has the DNA TGTGCCAGCAGCTTAACGGCGGGGGGCTCCTACAATGAGCAGTTCTTC.

This chain joins TRBV9 and TRBJ2-1, with TRBD1 matching over 8 bases. J lost 8 bases, V lost 3 bases, and 10 bases had no gene match. CDR1 is SGDLS and CDR2 is YYNGEE in the germline V gene. CDR3 length equals 15 residues. CDR3 nucleotides: TGTGCCAGCAGCGCAGGACAGGGCTTTTCGTATGAGCAGTTCTTC. Its translation is CASSAGQGFSYEQFF.

The gene calls are TRBV28 and TRBJ2-1, with 7 bases aligning to TRBD2. Germline V lookup: CDR1 MDHEN, CDR2 SYDVKM. The length of the CDR3 is 16 residues. The CDR3 region is CASHGGKRGFYNEQFF. Written as DNA, the CDR3 is TGTGCTAGCCACGGTGGGAAGCGGGGATTTTACAATGAGCAGTTCTTC.

The chain is built from TRBV29-1 and TRBJ2-7; D possibly corresponds to TRBD2 (6 bases). The germline V gene has CDR1 SQVTM and CDR2 ANQGSEA. The ends were cut back, 6 bases at V and 5 bases at J, with 26 bases in the middle. This CDR3 comprises 16 residues. The CDR3 sequence is CSVTAEGDWRGHEQYF. The CDR3 DNA follows: TGCAGCGTCACTGCCGAAGGTGATTGGAGGGGCCACGAGCAGTACTTC.

This clone showed up just once. The chain couples TRBV2 to TRBJ1-3, with 12 bases that match TRBD1. J gave up 7 bases and V 5 bases, and 3 bases lay outside the gene matches. Germline V gene sequence: CDR1 SNHLY, CDR2 FYNNEI. CDR3 size: 14 residues. CDR3 coding DNA: TGTGCCAGCAGTTCGGGACAGGGGGCGAACACCATATATTTT. Its translation: CASSSGQGANTIYF.

The CDR3 nucleotides are TGCGCCAGCAGAACCCGGGGGGATTACACAGATACGCAGTATTTT. Translated, it gives CASRTRGDYTDTQYF. V and J are TRBV5-1 and TRBJ2-3, with 7 positions matching TRBD2. V was pared by 5 bases and J by 2 bases, with 8 bases of the junction left unmatched. Germline values: CDR1 SGHRS, CDR2 YFSETQ. This CDR3 spans 15 amino acids.

CDR3 residues: CASSYSGSGGQETQYF. DNA for the CDR3: TGTGCCAGCAGTTACTCTGGTAGCGGGGGGCAAGAGACCCAGTACTTC. The chain uses TRBV6-6 and TRBJ2-5; 10 nucleotides match TRBD2. V dropped 0 bases and J dropped 2; count of bases not matched to a gene: 3. This CDR3 contains 16 residues. Looked up from germline, CDR1 is MNHNY and CDR2 is SVGAGI (reference sequence).

The rearrangement uses TRBV3-1 (or the pseudogene TRBV3-2) and TRBJ1-5; D gene unclear. Germline V gives CDR1 LGHDT, CDR2 YNNKEL (reference sequence). This CDR3 comprises 13 residues. Trimming took 1 base from V and 6 from J, leaving 7 bases between them. The CDR3 DNA reads as TGTGCCAGCAGCCAAGGAGGCGGTCAGCCCCAGCATTTT. Translating it yields CASSQGGGQPQHF.